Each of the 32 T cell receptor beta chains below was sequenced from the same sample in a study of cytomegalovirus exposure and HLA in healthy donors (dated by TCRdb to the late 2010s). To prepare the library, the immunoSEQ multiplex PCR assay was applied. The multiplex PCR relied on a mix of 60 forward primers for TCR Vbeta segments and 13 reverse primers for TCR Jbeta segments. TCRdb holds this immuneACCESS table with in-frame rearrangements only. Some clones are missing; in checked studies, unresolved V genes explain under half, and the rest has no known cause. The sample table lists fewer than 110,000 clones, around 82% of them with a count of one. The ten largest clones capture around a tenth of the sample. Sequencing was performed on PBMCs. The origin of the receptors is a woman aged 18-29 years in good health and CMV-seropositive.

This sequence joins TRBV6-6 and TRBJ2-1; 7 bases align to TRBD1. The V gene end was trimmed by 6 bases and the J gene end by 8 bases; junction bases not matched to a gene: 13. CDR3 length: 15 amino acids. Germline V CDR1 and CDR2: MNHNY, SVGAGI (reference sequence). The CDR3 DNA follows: TGTGCCAGCAGCCCTAACAGGGGTCGGTGGGATGAGCAGTTCTTC. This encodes CASSPNRGRWDEQFF.

The CDR3 DNA is TGTGCCAGCAGTGAGACAGGATCCTACGAGCAGTACTTC. The encoded protein is CASSETGSYEQYF. The chain is built from TRBV2 and TRBJ2-7; D may be TRBD1 (6 bases). Germline values: CDR1 SNHLY, CDR2 FYNNEI. The CDR3 extends over 13 amino acids. Trimming took off 3 bases at V and 1 base at J, with 7 bases between the two ends.

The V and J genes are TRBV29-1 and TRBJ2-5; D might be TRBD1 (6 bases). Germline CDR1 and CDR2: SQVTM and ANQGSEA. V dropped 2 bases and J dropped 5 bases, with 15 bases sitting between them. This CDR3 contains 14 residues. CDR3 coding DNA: TGCAGCGTTGAACCCCTATCAGGGGCCGAGACCCAGTACTTC. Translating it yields CSVEPLSGAETQYF.

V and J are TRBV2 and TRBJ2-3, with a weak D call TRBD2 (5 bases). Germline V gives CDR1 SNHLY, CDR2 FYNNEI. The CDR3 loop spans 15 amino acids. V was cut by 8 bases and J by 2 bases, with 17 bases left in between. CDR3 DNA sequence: TGTGCCAGCTTAGAACCGGGGTCCTTCACAGATACGCAGTATTTT. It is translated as CASLEPGSFTDTQYF.

The CDR3 DNA reads TGTGCCAGCAGCTTCTTACTAGCCGGCTACGAGCAGTACTTC. Amino acids: CASSFLLAGYEQYF. The chain uses TRBV13 and TRBJ2-7, with D maybe TRBD2 (6 bases). The CDR3 sequence is 14 residues long. Trimming stripped 3 bases from V and 3 bases from J, with 12 bases between. Germline-derived CDR1 and CDR2 are PRHDT and FYEKMQ (reference sequence).

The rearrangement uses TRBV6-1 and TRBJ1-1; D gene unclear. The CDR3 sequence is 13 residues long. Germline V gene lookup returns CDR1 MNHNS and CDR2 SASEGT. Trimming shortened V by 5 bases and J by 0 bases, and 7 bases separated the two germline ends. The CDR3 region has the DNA TGTGCCAGCAGTTCTCGGGTGAACACTGAAGCTTTCTTT. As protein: CASSSRVNTEAFF.

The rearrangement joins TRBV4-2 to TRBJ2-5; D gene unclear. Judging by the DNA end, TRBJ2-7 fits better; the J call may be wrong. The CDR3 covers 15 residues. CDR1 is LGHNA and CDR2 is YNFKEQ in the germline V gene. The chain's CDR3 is CASSQVRDPFYEQYF. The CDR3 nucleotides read TGTGCCAGCAGCCAAGTACGCGATCCCTTTTACGAGCAGTACTTC.

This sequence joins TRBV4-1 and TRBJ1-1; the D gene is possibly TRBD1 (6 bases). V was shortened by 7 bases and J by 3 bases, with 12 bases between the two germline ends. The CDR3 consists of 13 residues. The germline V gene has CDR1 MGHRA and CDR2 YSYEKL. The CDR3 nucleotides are TGCGCCAGCATCGCCCAGGGGCACACTGAAGCTTTCTTT. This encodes CASIAQGHTEAFF.

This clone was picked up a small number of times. CDR3 in amino acids: CASNEGAQTDTQYF. CDR3 DNA: TGCGCCAGTAATGAGGGGGCGCAAACAGATACGCAGTATTTT. The chain couples TRBV5-1 to TRBJ2-3; 7 bases align to TRBD1. This CDR3 is built from 14 residues. The germline V gene encodes CDR1 SGHRS and CDR2 YFSETQ. J was trimmed by 3 bases and V by 8 bases; bases with no gene match: 9.

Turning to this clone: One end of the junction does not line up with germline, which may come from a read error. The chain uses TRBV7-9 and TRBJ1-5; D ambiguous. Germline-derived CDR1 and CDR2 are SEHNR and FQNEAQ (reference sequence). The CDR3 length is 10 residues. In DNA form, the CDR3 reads TGCGCCCTAGGCAATCAGCCCCAGCATTTT. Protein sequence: CALGNQPQHF.

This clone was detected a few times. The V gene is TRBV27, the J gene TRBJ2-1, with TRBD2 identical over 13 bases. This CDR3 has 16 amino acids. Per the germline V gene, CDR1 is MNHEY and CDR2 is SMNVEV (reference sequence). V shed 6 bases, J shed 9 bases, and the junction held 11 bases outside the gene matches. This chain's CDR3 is CASRKAGLAGRGEQFF. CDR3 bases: TGTGCCAGCAGAAAAGCGGGACTAGCGGGAAGGGGTGAGCAGTTCTTC.

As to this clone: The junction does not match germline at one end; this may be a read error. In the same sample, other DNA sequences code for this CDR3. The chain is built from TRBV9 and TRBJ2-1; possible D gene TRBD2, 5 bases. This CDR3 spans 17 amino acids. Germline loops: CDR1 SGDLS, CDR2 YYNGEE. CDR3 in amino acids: CASSVEGAEVSWNEQFF. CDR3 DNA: TGTGCTAGCAGCGTAGAGGGAGCGGAAGTTTCCTGGAATGAGCAGTTCTTC. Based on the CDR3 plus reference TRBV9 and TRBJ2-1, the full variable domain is DSGVTQTPKHLITATGQRVTLRCSPRSGDLSVYWYQQSLDQGLQFLIQYYNGEERAKGNILERFSAQQFPDLHSELNLSSLELGDSALYFCASSVEGAEVSWNEQFFGPGTRLTVL.

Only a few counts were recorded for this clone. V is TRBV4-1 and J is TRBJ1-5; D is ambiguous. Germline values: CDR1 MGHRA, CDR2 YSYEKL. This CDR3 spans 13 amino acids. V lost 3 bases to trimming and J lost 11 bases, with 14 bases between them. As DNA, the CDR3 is TGCGCCAGCAGCCATCCCCTCGCCTCGGCCCAGCATTTT. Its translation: CASSHPLASAQHF.

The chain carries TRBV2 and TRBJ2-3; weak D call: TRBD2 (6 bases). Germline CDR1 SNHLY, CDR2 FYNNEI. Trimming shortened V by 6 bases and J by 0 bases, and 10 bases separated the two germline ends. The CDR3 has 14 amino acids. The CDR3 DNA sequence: TGTGCCAGCAGCCCGGGACTGAGCACAGATACGCAGTATTTT. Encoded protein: CASSPGLSTDTQYF.

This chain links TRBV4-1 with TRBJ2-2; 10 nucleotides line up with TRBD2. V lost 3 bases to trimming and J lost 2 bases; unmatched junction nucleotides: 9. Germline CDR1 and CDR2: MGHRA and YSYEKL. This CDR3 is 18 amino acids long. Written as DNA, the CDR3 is TGCGCCAGCAGCCAGAGGGCTAGCGGGGGACTAAACACCGGGGAGCTGTTTTTT. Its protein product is CASSQRASGGLNTGELFF.

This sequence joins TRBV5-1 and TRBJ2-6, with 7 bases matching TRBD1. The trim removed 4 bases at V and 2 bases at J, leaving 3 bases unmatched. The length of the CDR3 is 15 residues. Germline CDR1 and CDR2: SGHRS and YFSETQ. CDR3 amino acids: CASSRGQTGANVLTF. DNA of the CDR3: TGCGCCAGCAGCAGGGGACAGACTGGGGCCAACGTCCTGACTTTC.

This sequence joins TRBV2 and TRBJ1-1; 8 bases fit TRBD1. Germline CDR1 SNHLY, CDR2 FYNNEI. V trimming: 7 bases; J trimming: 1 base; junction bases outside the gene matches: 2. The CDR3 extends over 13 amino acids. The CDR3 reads CASIDRGNTEAFF. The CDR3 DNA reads TGTGCCAGCATAGACAGGGGGAACACTGAAGCTTTCTTT.

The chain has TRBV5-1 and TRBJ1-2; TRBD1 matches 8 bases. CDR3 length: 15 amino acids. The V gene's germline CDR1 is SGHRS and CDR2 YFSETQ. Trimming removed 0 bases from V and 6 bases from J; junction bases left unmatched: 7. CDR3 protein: CASSLESGGLNGYTF. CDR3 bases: TGCGCCAGCAGCTTGGAATCAGGGGGCCTCAATGGCTACACCTTC.

CDR3 protein: CASSPRGMNQPQHF. The CDR3 DNA is TGTGCCAGCAGCCCCCGGGGGATGAATCAGCCCCAGCATTTT. The chain has TRBV2 and TRBJ1-5; possibly TRBD1 for D (5 bases). CDR1 and CDR2 (germline): SNHLY, FYNNEI. V gave up 6 bases and J gave up 4 bases, with 13 bases separating them. This CDR3 contains 14 residues.

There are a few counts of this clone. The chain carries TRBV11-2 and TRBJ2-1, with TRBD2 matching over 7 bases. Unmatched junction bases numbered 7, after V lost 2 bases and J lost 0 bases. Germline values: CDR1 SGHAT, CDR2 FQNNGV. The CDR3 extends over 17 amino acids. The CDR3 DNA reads TGTGCCAGCAGCTTATACCCGCGGGGGAGCTCCTACAATGAGCAGTTCTTC. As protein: CASSLYPRGSSYNEQFF.

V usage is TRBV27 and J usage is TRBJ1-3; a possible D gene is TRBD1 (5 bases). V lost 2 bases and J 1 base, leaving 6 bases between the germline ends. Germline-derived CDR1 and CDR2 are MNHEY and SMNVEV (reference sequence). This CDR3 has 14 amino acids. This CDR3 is CASSLGGSGNTIYF. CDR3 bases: TGTGCCAGCAGTTTAGGGGGGTCTGGAAACACCATATATTTT.

CDR3: CSAPDRGLGYTF. DNA for the CDR3: TGCAGCGCCCCTGACAGGGGCCTTGGCTACACCTTC. The chain is built from TRBV29-1 and TRBJ1-2, with 8 bases fitting TRBD1. The CDR3 spans 12 residues. The V gene's germline CDR1 is SQVTM and CDR2 ANQGSEA. V dropped 7 bases and J dropped 7; count of bases not matched to a gene: 8.

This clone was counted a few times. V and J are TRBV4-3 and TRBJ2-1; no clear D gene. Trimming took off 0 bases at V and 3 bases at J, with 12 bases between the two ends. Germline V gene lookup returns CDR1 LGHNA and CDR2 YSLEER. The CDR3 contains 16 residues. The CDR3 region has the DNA TGCGCCAGCAGCCAAGATCCGATTGAGGACTACAATGAGCAGTTCTTC. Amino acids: CASSQDPIEDYNEQFF.

DNA of the CDR3: TGCGCCAGCAGCACACCGGGACTGCACAATGAGCAGTTCTTC. Translated: CASSTPGLHNEQFF. This chain links TRBV5-1 with TRBJ2-1, with D perhaps TRBD2 (6 bases). In germline, CDR1 is SGHRS, CDR2 YFSETQ. This CDR3 region has 14 residues. Trimming removed 4 bases at V and 5 bases at J, with 13 bases between.

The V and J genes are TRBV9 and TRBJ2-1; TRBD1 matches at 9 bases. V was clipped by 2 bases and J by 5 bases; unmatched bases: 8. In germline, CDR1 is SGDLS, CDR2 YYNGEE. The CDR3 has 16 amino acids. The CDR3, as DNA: TGTGCCAGCAGCGTCGCCCCCGGGACAGGGAACAATGAGCAGTTCTTC. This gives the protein CASSVAPGTGNNEQFF.

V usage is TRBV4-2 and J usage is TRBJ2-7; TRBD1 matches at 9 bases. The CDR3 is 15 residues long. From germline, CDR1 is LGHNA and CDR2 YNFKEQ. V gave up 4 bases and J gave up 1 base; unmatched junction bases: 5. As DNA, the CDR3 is TGTGCCAGCAGCCCGGACAGGGGTGGATCCTACGAGCAGTACTTC. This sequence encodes CASSPDRGGSYEQYF.

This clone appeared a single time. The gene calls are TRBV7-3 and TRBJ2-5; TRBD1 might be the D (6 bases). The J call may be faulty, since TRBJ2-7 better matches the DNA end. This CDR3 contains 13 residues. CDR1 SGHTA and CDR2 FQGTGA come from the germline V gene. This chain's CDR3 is CASSKGTNYEQYF. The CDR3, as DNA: TGTGCCAGCAGCAAAGGGACAAACTACGAGCAGTACTTC.

The CDR3 sequence: CASSSGQTMNTEAFF. The CDR3 DNA is TGTGCCAGCAGCTCGGGACAGACAATGAACACTGAAGCTTTCTTT. J is TRBJ1-1 and V is TRBV5-4; the match to TRBD1 covers 7 bases. This CDR3 spans 15 amino acids. Germline-derived CDR1 and CDR2 are SGHNT and YYREEE (reference sequence). The J segment lost 0 bases and the V segment lost 3 bases, leaving 5 bases of the junction unmatched.

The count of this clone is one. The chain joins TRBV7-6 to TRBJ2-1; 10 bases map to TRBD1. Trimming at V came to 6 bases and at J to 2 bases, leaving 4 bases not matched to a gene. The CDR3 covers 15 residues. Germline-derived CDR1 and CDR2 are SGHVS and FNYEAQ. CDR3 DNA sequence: TGTGCCAGCAGTTACGGGACAGGGGCCTACAATGAGCAGTTCTTC. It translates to CASSYGTGAYNEQFF.

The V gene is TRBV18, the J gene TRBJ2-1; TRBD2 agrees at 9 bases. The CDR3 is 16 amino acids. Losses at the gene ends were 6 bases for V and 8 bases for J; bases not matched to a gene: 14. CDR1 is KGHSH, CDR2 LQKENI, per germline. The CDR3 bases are TGTGCCAGCTCCGCCCTAGCGGGAACTCTCTTCGATGAGCAGTTCTTC. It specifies CASSALAGTLFDEQFF.

The CDR3: CASSLTSTYEQYF. CDR3 DNA: TGTGCCAGCAGTCTGACTAGTACCTACGAGCAGTACTTC. The rearrangement joins TRBV27 to TRBJ2-7, with a possible D match to TRBD2 (6 bases). CDR3 length: 13 amino acids. V was trimmed by 5 bases and J by 2 bases, leaving 10 bases between them. From germline, CDR1 is MNHEY and CDR2 SMNVEV (reference sequence).

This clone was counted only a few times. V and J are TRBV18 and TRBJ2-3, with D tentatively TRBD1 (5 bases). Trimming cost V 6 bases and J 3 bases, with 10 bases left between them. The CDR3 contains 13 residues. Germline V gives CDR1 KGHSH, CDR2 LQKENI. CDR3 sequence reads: CASSSTATDTQYF. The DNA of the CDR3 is TGTGCCAGCTCGTCGACAGCTACAGATACGCAGTATTTT.